Following are 25 T cell receptor beta chains from one sample sequenced in a study of CD8+ T cells in alopecia areata. The authors extracted RNA and reverse transcribed it into cDNA as the sequencing template. The data were produced by immunoSEQ multiplex PCR, yet TCRdb's version contains in-frame clones alone and is incomplete. The sample has about 150,000 clones; about 53% are singletons. The sample in question was CD8+ T cells sorted from blood, obtained at week 0. These receptor sequences come from a human donor with alopecia areata.

The rearrangement uses TRBV5-1 and TRBJ1-6; TRBD1 matches 8 bases. In germline, CDR1 is SGHRS, CDR2 YFSETQ. V shed 4 bases, J shed 10 bases, and the junction held 7 bases outside the gene matches. This CDR3 is built from 14 residues. CDR3 DNA sequence: TGCGCCAGCAGCCGGACAGGGTTGGGCTCACCCCTCCACTTT. Translated: CASSRTGLGSPLHF.

The rearrangement uses TRBV19 and TRBJ2-7, with TRBD1 identical over 7 bases. Looked up from germline, CDR1 is LNHDA and CDR2 is SQIVND (reference sequence). The CDR3 runs to 13 residues. V was pared by 6 bases and J by 2 bases, with 4 bases of the junction left unmatched. The CDR3 reads CASRGTVTYEQYF. CDR3 DNA sequence: TGTGCCAGTAGAGGGACAGTCACCTACGAGCAGTACTTC.

This clone has a handful of counts. CDR3 loop: CSASWDGYTF. The DNA of the CDR3 is TGCAGTGCTAGTTGGGACGGCTACACCTTC. The J gene is TRBJ1-2, the V gene TRBV20-1, with a possible D match to TRBD1 (5 bases). The CDR3 has 10 residues. Trimming shortened V by 3 bases and J by 8 bases, and 7 bases separated the two germline ends. Germline V gives CDR1 DFQATT, CDR2 SNEGSKA (reference sequence).

A single count supports this clone. The chain combines TRBV30 with TRBJ2-3; D is unclear. Trimming took off 4 bases at V and 0 bases at J, with 2 bases between the two ends. The V gene's germline CDR1 is GTSNPN and CDR2 SVGIG (reference sequence). This CDR3 contains 11 residues. CDR3 loop: CAWTSTDTQYF. DNA for the CDR3: TGTGCCTGGACTAGCACAGATACGCAGTATTTT.

The gene calls are TRBV30 and TRBJ2-3, with 8 bases that match TRBD2. The V and J ends lost 0 bases and 6 bases, in that order; junction bases with no gene match: 5. Germline CDR1 reads GTSNPN; CDR2 reads SVGIG (reference sequence). This CDR3 comprises 14 residues. The CDR3 DNA reads as TGTGCCTGGAGTGTACCGGGGGGGCGCGATACGCAGTATTTT. It specifies CAWSVPGGRDTQYF. The full variable domain, in which reference TRBV30 and TRBJ2-3 provide the parts outside the CDR3, is SQTIHQWPATLVQPVGSPLSLECTVEGTSNPNLYWYRQAAGRGLQLLFYSVGIGQISSEVPQNLSASRPQDRQFILSSKKLLLSDSGFYLCAWSVPGGRDTQYFGPGTRLTVL.

The rearrangement links TRBV29-1 to TRBJ1-2; D possibly corresponds to TRBD1 (5 bases). Germline values: CDR1 SQVTM, CDR2 ANQGSEA. Trimming left V 7 bases short and J 3 bases short, with 15 bases between. The CDR3 totals 13 residues. The CDR3 DNA sequence: TGCAGCGCCCGAGGGGAGGACGACTATGGCTACACCTTC. Its protein is CSARGEDDYGYTF. The variable domain in full, completed from reference TRBV29-1 and TRBJ1-2, reads SAVISQKPSRDICQRGTSLTIQCQVDSQVTMMFWYRQQPGQSLTLIATANQGSEATYESGFVIDKFPISRPNLTFSTLTVSNMSPEDSSIYLCSARGEDDYGYTFGSGTRLTVV.

The J gene is TRBJ1-4, the V gene TRBV4-1, with D perhaps TRBD1 (5 bases). V lost 4 bases and J lost 7, with 19 bases in between. From germline, CDR1 is MGHRA and CDR2 YSYEKL. There are 16 residues in the CDR3. The DNA of the CDR3 is TGCGCCAGCAGCCGGCCGGACGGGACCGACCTTGAAAAACTGTTTTTT. This gives the protein CASSRPDGTDLEKLFF.

The genes are TRBV29-1 and TRBJ2-7; 7 nucleotides agree with TRBD2. The CDR3 is made up of 13 amino acids. CDR1 is SQVTM, CDR2 ANQGSEA, per germline. With 1 base clipped from V and 5 bases from J, the junction kept 5 bases outside the gene matches. CDR3: CSVEGNLADEQYF. Written as DNA, the CDR3 is TGCAGCGTTGAAGGGAACCTAGCGGACGAGCAGTACTTC.

This clone came up a few times. This chain links TRBV7-9 with TRBJ1-1; no reliable D call. V was trimmed by 2 bases and J by 3 bases, leaving 4 bases between them. In germline, CDR1 is SEHNR, CDR2 FQNEAQ (reference sequence). CDR3 length equals 12 residues. Written as DNA, the CDR3 is TGTGCCAGCAGCTTAAGGGACACTGAAGCTTTCTTT. Protein sequence: CASSLRDTEAFF.

This chain uses TRBV4-3 with TRBJ2-3; D not certain. Looked up from germline, CDR1 is LGHNA and CDR2 is YSLEER. The CDR3 sequence is 13 residues long. Trimming left V 2 bases short and J 5 bases short, with 8 bases between. CDR3 DNA sequence: TGCGCCAGCAGCCAAAACACCGGAGATACGCAGTATTTT. This encodes CASSQNTGDTQYF.

The chain employs TRBV29-1 and TRBJ2-3; D remains ambiguous. The ends were cut back, 4 bases at V and 4 bases at J, with 21 bases in the middle. The CDR3 totals 16 residues. CDR1 and CDR2 (germline): SQVTM, ANQGSEA. The CDR3 region is CSVVSLPVKGSDTQYF. CDR3 DNA sequence: TGCAGCGTTGTTTCACTACCCGTTAAAGGCTCAGATACGCAGTATTTT.

The chain carries TRBV11-2 and TRBJ2-7; either TRBD1 or TRBD2 may fit D (5 bases each). The length of the CDR3 is 13 residues. The ends were cut back, 5 bases at V and 4 bases at J, with 12 bases in the middle. Germline-derived CDR1 and CDR2 are SGHAT and FQNNGV. The CDR3 spells CASSPGPKYEQYF. For the CDR3, the DNA is TGTGCCAGCAGCCCGGGACCCAAATACGAGCAGTACTTC. The full variable domain, rest sourced from reference TRBV11-2 and TRBJ2-7, is EAGVAQSPRYKIIEKRQSVAFWCNPISGHATLYWYQQILGQGPKLLIQFQNNGVVDDSQLPKDRFSAERLKGVDSTLKIQPAKLEDSAVYLCASSPGPKYEQYFGPGTRLTVT.

The genes are TRBV6-1 and TRBJ2-7; 10 bases are shared with TRBD2. Looked up from germline, CDR1 is MNHNS and CDR2 is SASEGT. V gave up 3 bases and J gave up 2 bases; unmatched junction bases: 4. The CDR3 is made up of 15 amino acids. CDR3 sequence: CASSERSGGAYEQYF. DNA for the CDR3: TGTGCCAGCAGTGAGCGCAGCGGGGGGGCCTACGAGCAGTACTTC.

The chain is built from TRBV7-2 and TRBJ2-1, with D perhaps matching TRBD1 (5 bases). CDR1 and CDR2 (germline): SGHTA, FQGNSA. V was cut by 2 bases and J by 8 bases, with 7 bases left in between. The CDR3 is 12 amino acids. The CDR3 loop is CASSLSRDEQFF. DNA for the CDR3: TGTGCCAGCAGCTTAAGCAGGGATGAGCAGTTCTTC.

The sample holds a few counts of this clone. The rearrangement uses TRBV30 and TRBJ2-1; no reliable D call. Germline V lookup: CDR1 GTSNPN, CDR2 SVGIG (reference sequence). The CDR3 extends over 11 amino acids. Trimming removed 3 bases at V and 8 bases at J, with 8 bases between. CDR3 in DNA: TGTGCCTGGAGCTGGAGCGATGAGCAGTTCTTC. It translates to CAWSWSDEQFF.

The chain combines TRBV15 with TRBJ2-7; D unclear. Between the trimmed V and J ends, which lost 1 base and 7 bases, there was a span of 11 bases. The CDR3 length is 13 residues. Germline assignment: CDR1 LNHNV and CDR2 YYDKDF (reference sequence). CDR3 protein: CATSRGRVGEQYF. DNA of the CDR3: TGTGCCACCAGCAGAGGACGAGTAGGGGAGCAGTACTTC.

The chain combines TRBV5-6 with TRBJ2-7; D is unclear. CDR3 length equals 12 residues. Deletions cut 4 bases from V and 9 bases from J, with 14 bases between. Per the germline V gene, CDR1 is SGHDT and CDR2 is YYEEEE. This CDR3 is CASSPGTVRQYF. The CDR3 DNA follows: TGTGCCAGCAGCCCCGGAACCGTCAGGCAGTACTTC.

The chain links TRBV29-1 to TRBJ2-2, with TRBD1 matching over 10 bases. With 6 bases clipped from V and 6 bases from J, the junction kept 10 bases outside the gene matches. Germline V gene sequence: CDR1 SQVTM, CDR2 ANQGSEA. The CDR3 loop spans 15 amino acids. CDR3 protein: CSVGDRGLEAGELFF. In DNA, the CDR3 is TGCAGCGTAGGCGACAGGGGGCTCGAGGCCGGGGAGCTGTTTTTT.

The chain employs TRBV10-3 and TRBJ1-1; 7 bases map to TRBD1. The CDR3 is 14 amino acids. J lost 4 bases, V lost 2 bases, and 4 bases had no gene match. The germline V gene encodes CDR1 ENHRY and CDR2 SYGVKD. CDR3 protein: CAISEGAGGTEAFF. CDR3 nucleotides: TGTGCCATCAGTGAGGGGGCAGGGGGCACTGAAGCTTTCTTT.

This clone was counted between two and nine times. This sequence joins TRBV5-6 and TRBJ2-3; D perhaps matches TRBD2 (5 bases). This CDR3 comprises 15 residues. Germline V gene data show CDR1 as SGHDT and CDR2 as YYEEEE. V was pared by 4 bases and J by 1 base, with 13 bases between. The CDR3 loop reads CASSPGDGGTDTQYF. CDR3 DNA sequence: TGTGCCAGCAGCCCCGGGGATGGGGGCACAGATACGCAGTATTTT. Full variable domain (outside the CDR3, taken from reference TRBV5-6 and TRBJ2-3): DAGVTQSPTHLIKTRGQQVTLRCSPKSGHDTVSWYQQALGQGPQFIFQYYEEEERQRGNFPDRFSGHQFPNYSSELNVNALLLGDSALYLCASSPGDGGTDTQYFGPGTRLTVL.

This chain joins TRBV4-3 and TRBJ2-2; 11 nucleotides line up with TRBD2. CDR3 size: 17 residues. Germline V lookup: CDR1 LGHNA, CDR2 YSLEER. Losses at the gene ends were 0 bases for V and 4 bases for J; bases not matched to a gene: 4. CDR3 region: CASSQDRLAGGTGELFF. The CDR3 DNA follows: TGCGCCAGCAGCCAAGATCGGCTAGCGGGGGGCACCGGGGAGCTGTTTTTT.

This clone was detected only a few times. The gene calls are TRBV7-6 and TRBJ2-3; TRBD2 matches at 15 bases. Trimming cost V 5 bases and J 6 bases; bases outside gene matches: 3. The V gene's germline CDR1 is SGHVS and CDR2 FNYEAQ. The CDR3 is made up of 15 amino acids. DNA for the CDR3: TGTGCCAGCAGCCCCGGGACTAGCGGGGGGGATACGCAGTATTTT. This codes for CASSPGTSGGDTQYF.

The chain combines TRBV4-1 with TRBJ2-7; D gene ambiguous. This CDR3 region has 12 residues. Trimming cost V 0 bases and J 6 bases, with 6 bases left between them. CDR1 and CDR2 (germline): MGHRA, YSYEKL. The CDR3 DNA is TGCGCCAGCAGCCAAGATCCGGCCGAGCAGTACTTC. This codes for CASSQDPAEQYF.

The chain employs TRBV4-3 and TRBJ2-7; no clear D gene. The V end lost 0 bases, the J end lost 6 bases, and 15 bases lay between the germline ends. Germline loops: CDR1 LGHNA, CDR2 YSLEER. The CDR3 consists of 15 residues. Written as DNA, the CDR3 is TGCGCCAGCAGCCAAGATCGTTCCACGACTGGCGAGCAGTACTTC. Amino acid sequence: CASSQDRSTTGEQYF.

This clone was seen a handful of times. V is TRBV2 and J is TRBJ2-7, with 7 bases that match TRBD1. CDR3 size: 15 residues. With V trimmed by 5 bases and J by 3 bases, 10 bases remained unmatched. Germline lookup yields CDR1 SNHLY and CDR2 FYNNEI. The CDR3: CASSPAPGQNYEQYF. CDR3 DNA sequence: TGTGCCAGCAGTCCGGCCCCGGGACAGAACTACGAGCAGTACTTC.